This T cell receptor beta chain derives from a study of T-cell memory formation after mild COVID-19. Study-level information: For the most part, TCR clusters were specific to one donor. General study points: Later expanders leaned CD4+, whereas clones that contracted between day 15 and 85 were balanced CD4/CD8. SARS-CoV-2 specificity of second-wave clones peaking day 37 was unconfirmed.

A 5'RACE reaction primed in the constant segment made cDNA libraries of TCR alpha and TCR beta, and these carried sample barcodes and UMIs. TCRdb redid the calling of the 5' RACE reads with MiXCR, one entry per CDR3 protein. The data show some 250,000 distinct CDR3 sequences, around 17% seen once. This clonotype was counted only a few times. Its antigen remains unidentified. The sequencing input was PBMCs or a T cell subset sorted from them (not recorded which). The TCR sequence derives from a man between 18 and 29 years old who had mild COVID-19 (a few samples of this study predate the infection). Cell type and time point are not known.

CDR3 in DNA: TGCAGTGCTAGGACAGGGGCCCAGCCCCAGCATTTT. Amino acids: CSARTGAQPQHF. V gene TRBV20-1 combines with J gene TRBJ1-5; 8 nucleotides agree with TRBD1. The CDR3 has 12 amino acids. The V and J ends lost 3 bases and 7 bases, in that order; junction bases with no gene match: 2. Germline lookup yields CDR1 DFQATT and CDR2 SNEGSKA (reference sequence).